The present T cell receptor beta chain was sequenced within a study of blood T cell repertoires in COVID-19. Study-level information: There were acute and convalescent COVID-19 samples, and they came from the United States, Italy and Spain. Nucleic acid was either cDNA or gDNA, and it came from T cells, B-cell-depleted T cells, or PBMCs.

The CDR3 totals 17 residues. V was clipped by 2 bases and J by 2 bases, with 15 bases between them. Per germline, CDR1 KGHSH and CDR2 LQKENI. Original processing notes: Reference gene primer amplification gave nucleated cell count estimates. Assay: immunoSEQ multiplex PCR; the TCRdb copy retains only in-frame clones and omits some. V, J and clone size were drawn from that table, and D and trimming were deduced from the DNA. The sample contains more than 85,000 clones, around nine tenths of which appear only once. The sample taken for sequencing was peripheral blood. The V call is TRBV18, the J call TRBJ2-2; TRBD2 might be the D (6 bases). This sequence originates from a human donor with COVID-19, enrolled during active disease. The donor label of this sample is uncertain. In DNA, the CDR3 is TGTGCCAGCTCACCATTCGTCGGGGGAGTTAACACCGGGGAGCTGTTTTTT. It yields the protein CASSPFVGGVNTGELFF.